Sequencing of this T cell receptor beta chain was carried out in a study of regulatory T cells in long-lasting Graves disease. Time point indicated: persistent/refractory GD, antithyroid drugs over 5 years with positive TRAb. RNA extracted from PBMCs served as the sequencing template. This CDR3 spans 14 amino acids. Per the germline V gene, CDR1 is DFQATT and CDR2 is SNEGSKA (reference sequence). After removal of 6 bases from V and 5 bases from J, the junction contained 8 bases not matched to a gene. Libraries of TCR beta came from iRepertoire HTBI primers plus Arm-PCR of CDR3 regions. TCRdb processed the multiplex PCR reads anew with MiXCR; each CDR3 protein has one entry. The table records about 660,000 distinct CDR3 sequences, 25% to 35% of them present only once.

The TCR originated in a female donor with Graves disease. The J gene is TRBJ2-5, the V gene TRBV20-1; 11 nucleotides agree with TRBD2. Material: peripheral blood mononuclear cells (PBMCs), obtained when the disease was refractory, from a patient treated with antithyroid drugs. The CDR3 loop is CSAEALAGGETQYF. Written as DNA, the CDR3 is TGCAGTGCAGAAGCCTTAGCGGGAGGGGAGACCCAGTACTTC.